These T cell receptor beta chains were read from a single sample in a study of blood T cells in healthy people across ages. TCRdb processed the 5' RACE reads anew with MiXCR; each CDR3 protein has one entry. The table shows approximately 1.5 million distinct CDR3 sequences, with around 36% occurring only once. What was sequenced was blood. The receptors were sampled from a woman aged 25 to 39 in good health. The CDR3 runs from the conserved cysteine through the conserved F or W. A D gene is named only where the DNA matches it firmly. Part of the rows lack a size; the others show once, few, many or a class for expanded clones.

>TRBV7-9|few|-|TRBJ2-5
CASSFGPETQYF
TGTGCCAGCAGCTTTGGGCCAGAGACCCAGTACTTC
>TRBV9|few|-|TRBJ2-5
CASSPNVETQYF
TGTGCCAGCAGCCCTAACGTGGAGACCCAGTACTTC
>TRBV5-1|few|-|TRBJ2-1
CASSLWGSGNEQFF
TGCGCCAGCAGCTTGTGGGGAAGTGGGAATGAGCAGTTCTTC
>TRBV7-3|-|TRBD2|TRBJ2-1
CASSLIAGGRNEQFF
TGTGCCAGCAGCTTAATAGCGGGAGGTCGAAATGAGCAGTTCTTC
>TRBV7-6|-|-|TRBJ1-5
CASSPTPREGISNQPQHF
TGTGCCAGCAGCCCAACCCCCCGAGAGGGCATTAGCAATCAGCCCCAGCATTTT
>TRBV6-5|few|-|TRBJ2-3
CASRRGRGTDTQYF
TGTGCCAGCAGGCGGGGAAGGGGCACAGATACGCAGTATTTT
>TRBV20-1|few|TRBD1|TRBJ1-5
CSARDDRGGPVEQPQHF
TGCAGTGCTAGAGATGACAGGGGCGGCCCGGTGGAACAGCCCCAGCATTTT
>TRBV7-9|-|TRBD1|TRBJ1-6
CASSPQGLVSPLHF
TGTGCCAGCAGCCCACAGGGGTTAGTTTCACCCCTCCACTTT
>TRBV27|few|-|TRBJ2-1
CASIGLAGSSYNEQFF
TGTGCCAGCATCGGACTGGCGGGTAGCTCCTACAATGAGCAGTTCTTC
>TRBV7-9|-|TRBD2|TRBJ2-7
CASSLFLAGDYAYEQYF
TGTGCCAGCAGCTTATTCCTAGCGGGGGACTACGCCTACGAGCAGTACTTC
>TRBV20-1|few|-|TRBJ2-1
CSARGHPGGNEQFF
TGCAGTGCTAGGGGGCACCCGGGCGGAAATGAGCAGTTCTTC
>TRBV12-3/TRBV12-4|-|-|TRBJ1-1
CASRTRKGNTEAFF
TGTGCCAGCAGAACCCGTAAGGGGAACACTGAAGCTTTCTTT
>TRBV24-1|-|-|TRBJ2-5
CATSDLDRPGTQYF
TGTGCCACCAGTGACCTGGACCGACCGGGGACCCAGTACTTC
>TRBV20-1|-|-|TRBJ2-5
CSGEEGFHGGTQYF
TGCAGTGGGGAGGAAGGCTTTCACGGAGGGACCCAGTACTTC
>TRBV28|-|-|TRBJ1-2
CASAPSGLNLGYTF
TGTGCCAGCGCCCCTTCGGGACTGAACCTTGGCTACACCTTC
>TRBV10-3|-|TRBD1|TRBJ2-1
CAISENRGNEQFF
TGTGCCATCAGTGAGAACAGGGGGAATGAGCAGTTCTTC
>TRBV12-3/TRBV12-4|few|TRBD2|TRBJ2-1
CASSLFRSAGGHYNEQFF
TGTGCCAGCAGTTTATTCCGTTCCGCGGGGGGGCATTACAATGAGCAGTTCTTC
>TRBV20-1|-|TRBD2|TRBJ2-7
CSARDPWTSGYEQYF
TGCAGTGCTAGAGACCCCTGGACTAGCGGCTACGAGCAGTACTTC
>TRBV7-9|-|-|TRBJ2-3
CASSWGKGGIDTQYF
TGTGCCAGCAGCTGGGGAAAGGGAGGTATAGATACGCAGTATTTT
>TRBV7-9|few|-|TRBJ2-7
CASSRDPFYEQYF
TGTGCCAGCAGCCGGGACCCATTCTACGAGCAGTACTTC
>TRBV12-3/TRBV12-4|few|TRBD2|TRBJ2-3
CASSLGLASISTDTQYF
TGTGCCAGCAGTTTAGGACTAGCGAGCATAAGCACAGATACGCAGTATTTT
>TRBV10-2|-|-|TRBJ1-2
CASSEPTGLGGYGYTF
TGCGCCAGCAGTGAGCCGACAGGCTTGGGGGGCTATGGCTACACCTTC
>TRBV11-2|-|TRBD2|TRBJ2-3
CASSYGRAGTDTQYF
TGTGCCAGCAGTTACGGGAGGGCTGGCACAGATACGCAGTATTTT
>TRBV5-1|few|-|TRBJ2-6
CASSLGPAGRANVLTF
TGCGCCAGCAGCTTGGGCCCTGCAGGGAGGGCCAACGTCCTGACTTTC
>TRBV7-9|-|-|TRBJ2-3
CASSLEAYTDTQYF
TGTGCCAGCAGCTTAGAGGCGTACACAGATACGCAGTATTTT
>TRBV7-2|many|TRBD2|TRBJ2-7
CASSAGLAGHYEQYF
TGTGCCAGCAGCGCCGGACTAGCGGGACATTACGAGCAGTACTTC
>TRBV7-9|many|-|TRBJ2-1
CASSLSFRGGDSEQFF
TGTGCCAGCAGCTTATCCTTCCGTGGCGGGGACAGTGAGCAGTTCTTC
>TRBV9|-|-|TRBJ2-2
CASSTSGASTGELFF
TGTGCCAGCAGCACGTCGGGGGCGAGCACCGGGGAGCTGTTTTTT
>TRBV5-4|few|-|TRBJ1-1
CASSFGGGNTEVFF
-
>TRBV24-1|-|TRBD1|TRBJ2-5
CATSEHRGLGETQYF
TGTGCCACCAGTGAGCACAGGGGGTTGGGGGAGACCCAGTACTTC
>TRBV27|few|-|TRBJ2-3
CASSFFSSTDTQYF
TGTGCCAGCAGTTTCTTCTCGAGCACAGATACGCAGTATTTT
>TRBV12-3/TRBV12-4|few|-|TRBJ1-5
CASSPGAGAGQPQHF
TGTGCCAGCAGTCCGGGGGCAGGGGCTGGTCAGCCCCAGCATTTT
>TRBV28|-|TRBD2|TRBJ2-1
CASTRSGRRYNEQFF
TGTGCCAGCACCCGTAGCGGGAGGCGGTACAATGAGCAGTTCTTC
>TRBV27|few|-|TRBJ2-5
CASSLSAGWETQYF
TGTGCCAGCAGTTTATCGGCAGGGTGGGAGACCCAGTACTTC
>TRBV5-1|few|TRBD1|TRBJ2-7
CASSLARQGADEQYF
TGCGCCAGCAGCTTGGCGCGACAGGGGGCCGACGAGCAGTACTTC
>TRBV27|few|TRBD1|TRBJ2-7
CASSSQGADEQYF
TGTGCCAGCAGTTCACAGGGGGCGGACGAGCAGTACTTC
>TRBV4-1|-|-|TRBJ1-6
CASSQGVQTYNSPLHF
TGCGCCAGCAGCCAAGGAGTTCAAACATATAATTCACCCCTCCACTTT
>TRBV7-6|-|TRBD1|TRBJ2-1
CASSLWDRGFF
TGTGCCAGCAGCTTATGGGACAGGGGGTTCTTC
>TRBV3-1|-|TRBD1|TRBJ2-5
CASSLRTGGLMETQYF
TGTGCCAGCAGCCTTCGGACAGGGGGCTTGATGGAGACCCAGTACTTC
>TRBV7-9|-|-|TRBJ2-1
CASSCGGGWNEQFF
TGTGCCAGCAGCTGCGGCGGGGGCTGGAATGAGCAGTTCTTC
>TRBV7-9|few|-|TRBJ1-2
CASSLMGGGYTF
TGTGCCAGCAGCTTAATGGGAGGGGGCTACACCTTC
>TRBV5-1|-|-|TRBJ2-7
CASSYLSSEQYF
TGCGCCAGCAGTTACCTATCTTCCGAGCAGTACTTC
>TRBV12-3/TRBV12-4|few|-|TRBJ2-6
CASSPAAGPLMTF
TGTGCCAGCAGCCCCGCCGCGGGGCCCCTTATGACTTTC
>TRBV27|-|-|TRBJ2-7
CASSLWGLGDEQYF
TGTGCCAGCAGTTTATGGGGGTTAGGCGACGAGCAGTACTTC
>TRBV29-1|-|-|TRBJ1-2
CSVERGQNGYTF
TGCAGCGTTGAACGAGGACAGAATGGCTACACCTTC
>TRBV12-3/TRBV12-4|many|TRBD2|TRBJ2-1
CASSLDWREKQFF
TGTGCCAGCAGTTTAGATTGGCGGGAGAAGCAGTTCTTC